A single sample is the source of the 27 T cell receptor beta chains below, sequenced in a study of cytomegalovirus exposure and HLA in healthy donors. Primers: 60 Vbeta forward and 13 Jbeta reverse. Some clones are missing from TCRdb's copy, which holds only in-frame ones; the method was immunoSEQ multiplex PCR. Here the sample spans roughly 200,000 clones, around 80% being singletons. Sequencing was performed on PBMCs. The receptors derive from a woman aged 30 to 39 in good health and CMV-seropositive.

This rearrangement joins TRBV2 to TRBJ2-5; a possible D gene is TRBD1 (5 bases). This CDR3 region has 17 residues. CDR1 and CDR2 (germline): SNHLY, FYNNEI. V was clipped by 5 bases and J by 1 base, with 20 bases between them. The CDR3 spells CASSLDGHRPTQETQYF. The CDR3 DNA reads TGTGCCAGCAGTTTGGACGGACATCGGCCTACCCAAGAGACCCAGTACTTC.

CDR3 DNA sequence: TGTGCCAGCAGTGAGACTAGCGGGAGCCCGTTCTTC. As protein: CASSETSGSPFF. The chain employs TRBV2 and TRBJ2-1; 12 positions agree with TRBD2. In germline, CDR1 is SNHLY, CDR2 FYNNEI. V shed 3 bases and J 15 bases; nucleotides not matched to a gene: 3. The CDR3 spans 12 residues.

The CDR3 here is CASSLEPGGYEGKLFF. DNA for the CDR3: TGTGCCAGCAGCTTGGAACCAGGGGGATACGAAGGAAAACTGTTTTTT. The chain combines TRBV5-6 with TRBJ1-4; 7 bases align to TRBD1. J lost 10 bases, V lost 0 bases, and 12 bases had no gene match. CDR1 is SGHDT and CDR2 is YYEEEE in the germline V gene. The length of the CDR3 is 16 residues.

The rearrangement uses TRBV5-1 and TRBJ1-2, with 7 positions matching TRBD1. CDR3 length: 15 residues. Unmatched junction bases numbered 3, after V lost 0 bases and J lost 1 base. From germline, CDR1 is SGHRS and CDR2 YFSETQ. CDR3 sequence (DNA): TGCGCCAGCAGCTTGGAAGGGGGCCTTAACTATGGCTACACCTTC. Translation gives CASSLEGGLNYGYTF.

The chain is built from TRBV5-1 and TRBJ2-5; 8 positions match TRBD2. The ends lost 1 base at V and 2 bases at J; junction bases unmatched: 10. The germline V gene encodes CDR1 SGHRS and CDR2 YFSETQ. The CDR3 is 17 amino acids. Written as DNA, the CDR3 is TGCGCCAGCAGCTTGAGTGGTACTAGCGGAGTACAAGAGACCCAGTACTTC. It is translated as CASSLSGTSGVQETQYF.

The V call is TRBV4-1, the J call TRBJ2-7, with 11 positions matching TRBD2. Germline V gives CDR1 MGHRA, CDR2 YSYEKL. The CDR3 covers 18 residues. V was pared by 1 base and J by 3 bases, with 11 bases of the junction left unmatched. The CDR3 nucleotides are TGCGCCAGCAGCCAAGGGTCAGATACTAGCGGGAGTTTCTACGAGCAGTACTTC. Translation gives CASSQGSDTSGSFYEQYF.

CDR3 DNA: TGTGCCAGCAGTATCGCCGGGACAGGGTTCTCTGGGGCCAACGTCCTGACTTTC. This codes for CASSIAGTGFSGANVLTF. V usage is TRBV27 and J usage is TRBJ2-6, with 9 nucleotides matching TRBD1. The CDR3 spans 18 residues. With 5 bases clipped from V and 0 bases from J, the junction kept 8 bases outside the gene matches. The germline gives CDR1 MNHEY, CDR2 SMNVEV (reference sequence).

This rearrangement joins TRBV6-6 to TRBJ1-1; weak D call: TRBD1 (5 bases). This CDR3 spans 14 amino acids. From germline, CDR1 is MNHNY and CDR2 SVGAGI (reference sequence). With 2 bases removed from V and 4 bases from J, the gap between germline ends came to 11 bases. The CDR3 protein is CASSYDQGATEAFF. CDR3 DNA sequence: TGTGCCAGCAGTTACGATCAAGGGGCCACTGAAGCTTTCTTT.

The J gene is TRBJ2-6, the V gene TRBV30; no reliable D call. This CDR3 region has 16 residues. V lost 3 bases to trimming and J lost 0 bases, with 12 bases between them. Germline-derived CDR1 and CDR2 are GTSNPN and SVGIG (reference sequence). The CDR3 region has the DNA TGTGCCTGGAGAGAGAAACGCAACTCTGGGGCCAACGTCCTGACTTTC. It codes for CAWREKRNSGANVLTF.

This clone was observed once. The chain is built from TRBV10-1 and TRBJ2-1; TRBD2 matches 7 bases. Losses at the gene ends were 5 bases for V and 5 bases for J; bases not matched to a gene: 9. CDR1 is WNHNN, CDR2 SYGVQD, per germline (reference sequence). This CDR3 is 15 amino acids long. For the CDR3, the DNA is TGCGCCAGCAGTAGCCGGAGCGGGGACGACAATGAGCAGTTCTTC. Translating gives CASSSRSGDDNEQFF.

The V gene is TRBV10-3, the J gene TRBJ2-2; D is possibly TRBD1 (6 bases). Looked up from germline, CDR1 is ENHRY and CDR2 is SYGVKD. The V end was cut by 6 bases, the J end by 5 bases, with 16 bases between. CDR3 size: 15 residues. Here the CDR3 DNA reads TGTGCCATCAGCCCAACAGGGATTTTTACCGGGGAGCTGTTTTTT. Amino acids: CAISPTGIFTGELFF.

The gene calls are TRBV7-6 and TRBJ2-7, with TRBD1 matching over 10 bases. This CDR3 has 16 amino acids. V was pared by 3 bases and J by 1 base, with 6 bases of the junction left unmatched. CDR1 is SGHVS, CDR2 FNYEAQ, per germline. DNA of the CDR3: TGTGCCAGCAGCTTCCCAGGGACAGGGGTTTCCTACGAGCAGTACTTC. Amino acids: CASSFPGTGVSYEQYF. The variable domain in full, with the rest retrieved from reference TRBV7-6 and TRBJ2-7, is GAGVSQSPRYKVTKRGQDVALRCDPISGHVSLYWYRQALGQGPEFLTYFNYEAQQDKSGLPNDRFSAERPEGSISTLTIQRTEQRDSAMYRCASSFPGTGVSYEQYFGPGTRLTVT.

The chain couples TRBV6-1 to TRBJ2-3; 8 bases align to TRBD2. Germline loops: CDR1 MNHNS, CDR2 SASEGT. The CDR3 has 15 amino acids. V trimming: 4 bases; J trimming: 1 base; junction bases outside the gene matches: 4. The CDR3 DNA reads TGTGCCAGCAGTGCTCCGGGACTAGGCACAGATACGCAGTATTTT. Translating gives CASSAPGLGTDTQYF.

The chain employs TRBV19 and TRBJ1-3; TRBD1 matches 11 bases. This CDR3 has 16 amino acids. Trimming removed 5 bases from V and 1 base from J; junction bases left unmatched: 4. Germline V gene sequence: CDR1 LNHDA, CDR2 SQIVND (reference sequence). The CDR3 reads CASSPDRGLSGNTIYF. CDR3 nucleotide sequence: TGTGCCAGTAGTCCGGACAGGGGGCTATCTGGAAACACCATATATTTT.

The CDR3 sequence is CASSPKGALGTEAFF. The CDR3 region has the DNA TGTGCCAGCAGCCCGAAAGGGGCCCTTGGGACTGAAGCTTTCTTT. The V and J genes are TRBV9 and TRBJ1-1; a weak D match, TRBD1 (5 bases). V was trimmed by 4 bases and J by 5 bases, leaving 18 bases between them. The CDR3 has 15 amino acids. Per germline, CDR1 SGDLS and CDR2 YYNGEE.

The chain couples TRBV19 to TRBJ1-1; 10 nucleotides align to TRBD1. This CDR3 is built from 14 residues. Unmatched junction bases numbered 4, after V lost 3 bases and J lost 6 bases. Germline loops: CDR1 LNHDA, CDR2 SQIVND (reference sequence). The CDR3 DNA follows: TGTGCCAGTAGTATCGGGACAGGGGTCCCTGAAGCTTTCTTT. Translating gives CASSIGTGVPEAFF.

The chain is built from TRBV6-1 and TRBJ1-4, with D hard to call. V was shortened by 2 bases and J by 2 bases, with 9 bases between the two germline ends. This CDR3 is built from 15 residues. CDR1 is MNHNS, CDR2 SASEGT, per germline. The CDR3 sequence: CASSELEGTNEKLFF. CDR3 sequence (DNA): TGTGCCAGCAGTGAATTGGAGGGCACTAATGAAAAACTGTTTTTT.

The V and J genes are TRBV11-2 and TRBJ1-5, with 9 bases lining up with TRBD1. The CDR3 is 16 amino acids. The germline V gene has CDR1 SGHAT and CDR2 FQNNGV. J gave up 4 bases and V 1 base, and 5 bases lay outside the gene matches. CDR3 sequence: CASSLGTGVFNQPQHF. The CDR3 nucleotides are TGTGCCAGCAGCTTAGGGACAGGGGTTTTTAATCAGCCCCAGCATTTT.

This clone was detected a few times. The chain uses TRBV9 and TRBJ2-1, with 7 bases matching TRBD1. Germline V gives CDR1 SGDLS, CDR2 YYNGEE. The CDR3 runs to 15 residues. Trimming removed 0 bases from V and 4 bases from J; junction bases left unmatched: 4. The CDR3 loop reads CASSVAPQGYNEQFF. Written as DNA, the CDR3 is TGTGCCAGCAGCGTAGCCCCACAGGGGTACAATGAGCAGTTCTTC.

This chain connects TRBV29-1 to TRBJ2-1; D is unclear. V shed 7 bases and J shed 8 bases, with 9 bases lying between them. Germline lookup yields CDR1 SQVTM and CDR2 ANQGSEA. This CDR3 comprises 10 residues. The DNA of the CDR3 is TGCAGCGCCGTTCGGGATGAGCAGTTCTTC. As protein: CSAVRDEQFF.

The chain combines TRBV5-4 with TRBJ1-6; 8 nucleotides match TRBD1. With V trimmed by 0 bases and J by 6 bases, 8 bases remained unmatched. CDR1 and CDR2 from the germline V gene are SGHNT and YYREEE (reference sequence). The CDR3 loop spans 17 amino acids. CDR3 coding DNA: TGTGCCAGCAGCTTGGACCCTGGGACAGGACGTAATTCACCCCTCCACTTT. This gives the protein CASSLDPGTGRNSPLHF.

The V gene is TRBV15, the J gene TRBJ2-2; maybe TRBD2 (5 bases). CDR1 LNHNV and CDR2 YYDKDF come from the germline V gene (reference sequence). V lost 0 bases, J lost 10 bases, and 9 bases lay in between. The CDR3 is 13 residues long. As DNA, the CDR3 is TGTGCCACCAGCAGAGAAGGAGGTTTGGAGCTGTTTTTT. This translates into CATSREGGLELFF.

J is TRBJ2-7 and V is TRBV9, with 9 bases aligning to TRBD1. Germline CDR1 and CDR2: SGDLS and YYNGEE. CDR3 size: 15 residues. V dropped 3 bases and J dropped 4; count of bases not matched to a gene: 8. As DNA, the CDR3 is TGTGCCAGCAGCGCAGGAGGGGGACAGGGATACGAGCAGTACTTC. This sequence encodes CASSAGGGQGYEQYF.

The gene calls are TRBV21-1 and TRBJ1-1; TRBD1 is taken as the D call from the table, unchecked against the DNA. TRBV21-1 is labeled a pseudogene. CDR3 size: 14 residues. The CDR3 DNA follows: TGTGCCCACAGGGGGCAGTCACCGAACACTGAAGCTTTCTTT. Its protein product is CAHRGQSPNTEAFF.

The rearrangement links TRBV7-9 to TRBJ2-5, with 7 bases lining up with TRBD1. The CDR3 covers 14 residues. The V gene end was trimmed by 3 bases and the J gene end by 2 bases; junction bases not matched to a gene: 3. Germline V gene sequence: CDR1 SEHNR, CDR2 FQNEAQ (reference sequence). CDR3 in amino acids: CASSFDRVQETQYF. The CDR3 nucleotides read TGTGCCAGCAGCTTCGACAGGGTACAAGAGACCCAGTACTTC.

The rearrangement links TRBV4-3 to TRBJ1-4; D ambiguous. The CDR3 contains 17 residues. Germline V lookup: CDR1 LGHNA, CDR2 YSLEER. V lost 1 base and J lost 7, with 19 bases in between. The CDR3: CASSQASARMIGEKLFF. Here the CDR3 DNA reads TGCGCCAGCAGCCAAGCCTCGGCTAGAATGATCGGTGAAAAACTGTTTTTT.

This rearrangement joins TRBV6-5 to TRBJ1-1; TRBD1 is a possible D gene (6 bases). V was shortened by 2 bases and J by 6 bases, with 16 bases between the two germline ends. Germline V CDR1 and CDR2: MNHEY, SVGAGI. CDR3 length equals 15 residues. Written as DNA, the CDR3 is TGTGCCAGCAGTTACCATAATACAGGGAAGCCTGAAGCTTTCTTT. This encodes CASSYHNTGKPEAFF.